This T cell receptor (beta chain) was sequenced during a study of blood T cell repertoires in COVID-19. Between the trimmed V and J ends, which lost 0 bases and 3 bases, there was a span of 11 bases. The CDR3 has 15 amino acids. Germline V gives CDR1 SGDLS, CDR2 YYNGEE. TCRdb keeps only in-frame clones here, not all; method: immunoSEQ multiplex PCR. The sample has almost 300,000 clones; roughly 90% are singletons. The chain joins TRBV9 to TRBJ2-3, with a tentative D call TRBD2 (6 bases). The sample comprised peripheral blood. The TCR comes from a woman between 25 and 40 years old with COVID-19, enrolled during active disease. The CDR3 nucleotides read TGTGCCAGCAGCGTAGCTCTAGCGCTAACAGATACGCAGTATTTT. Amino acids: CASSVALALTDTQYF.